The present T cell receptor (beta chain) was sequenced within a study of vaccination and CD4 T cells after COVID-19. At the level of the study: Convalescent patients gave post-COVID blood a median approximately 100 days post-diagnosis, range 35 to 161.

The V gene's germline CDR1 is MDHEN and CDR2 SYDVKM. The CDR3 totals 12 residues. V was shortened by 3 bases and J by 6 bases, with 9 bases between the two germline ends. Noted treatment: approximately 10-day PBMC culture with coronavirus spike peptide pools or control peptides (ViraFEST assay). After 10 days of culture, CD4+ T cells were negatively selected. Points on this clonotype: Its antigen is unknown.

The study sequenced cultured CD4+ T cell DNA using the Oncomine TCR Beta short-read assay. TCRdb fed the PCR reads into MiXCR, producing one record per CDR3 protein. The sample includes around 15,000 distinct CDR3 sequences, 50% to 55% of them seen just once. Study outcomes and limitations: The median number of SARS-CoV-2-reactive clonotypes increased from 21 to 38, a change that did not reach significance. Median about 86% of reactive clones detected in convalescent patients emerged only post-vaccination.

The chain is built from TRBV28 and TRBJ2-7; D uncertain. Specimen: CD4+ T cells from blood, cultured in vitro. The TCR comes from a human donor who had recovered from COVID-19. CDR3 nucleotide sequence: TGTGCCAGCAGTTTTGGGCAGGTCGAGCAGTACTTC. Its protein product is CASSFGQVEQYF.